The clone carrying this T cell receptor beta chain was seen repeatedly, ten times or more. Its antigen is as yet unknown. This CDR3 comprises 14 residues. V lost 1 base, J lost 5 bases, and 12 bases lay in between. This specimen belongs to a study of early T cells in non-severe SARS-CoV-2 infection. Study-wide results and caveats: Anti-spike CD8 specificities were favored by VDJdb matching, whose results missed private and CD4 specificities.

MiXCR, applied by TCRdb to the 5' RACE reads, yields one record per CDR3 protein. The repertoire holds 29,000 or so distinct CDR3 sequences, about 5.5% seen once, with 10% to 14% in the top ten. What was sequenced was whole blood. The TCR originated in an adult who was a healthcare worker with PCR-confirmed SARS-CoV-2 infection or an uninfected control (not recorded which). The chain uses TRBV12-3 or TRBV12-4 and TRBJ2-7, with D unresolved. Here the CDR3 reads CASSLDRSTDEQYF. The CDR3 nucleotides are TGTGCCAGCAGTTTAGACCGATCAACCGACGAGCAGTACTTC.